Following are 11 T cell receptor beta chains from one sample sequenced in a study of cytomegalovirus exposure and HLA in healthy donors. 60 Vbeta and 13 Jbeta primers were used in PCR. Profiled with immunoSEQ multiplex PCR; TCRdb holds only in-frame clones, not every one. The sample consists of around 140,000 clones, more than 75% of them appearing once. Sequenced material: PBMCs. The source is a woman aged 25 to 45 in good health and CMV-seronegative.

This clone appeared once. The chain is built from TRBV27 and TRBJ1-2; 7 bases are shared with TRBD1. The CDR3 has 14 amino acids. V was pared by 5 bases and J by 4 bases, with 7 bases of the junction left unmatched. Germline assignment: CDR1 MNHEY and CDR2 SMNVEV (reference sequence). The CDR3 nucleotides read TGTGCCAGCAGTGGACAGGATGGGGGCTATGGCTACACCTTC. Amino acids: CASSGQDGGYGYTF.

This chain connects TRBV28 to TRBJ2-1; 12 positions agree with TRBD1. Germline loops: CDR1 MDHEN, CDR2 SYDVKM. The CDR3 totals 15 residues. The junction had 7 bases not matched to a gene; V was cut back by 6 bases and J by 7 bases. The CDR3 DNA reads as TGTGCCAGCAGGTCCGGGACAGGGGGCTTTAATGAGCAGTTCTTC. Its protein product is CASRSGTGGFNEQFF.

The rearrangement uses TRBV4-3 and TRBJ2-7; D unresolved. Between the trimmed V and J ends, which lost 0 bases and 2 bases, there was a span of 11 bases. Germline CDR1 reads LGHNA; CDR2 reads YSLEER. This CDR3 is built from 15 residues. CDR3 bases: TGCGCCAGCAGCCAAGACGCGGCTAGTGCCTACGAGCAGTACTTC. Protein: CASSQDAASAYEQYF.

This clone was detected once. This chain's CDR3 is CASSPIENTEAFF. The CDR3 DNA sequence: TGCGCCAGCAGCCCCATAGAGAACACTGAAGCTTTCTTT. The chain carries TRBV5-1 and TRBJ1-1, with no clear D. The CDR3 runs to 13 residues. Deletions cut 4 bases from V and 1 base from J, with 8 bases between. The germline CDR1 and CDR2 sequences are SGHRS and YFSETQ.

V gene TRBV19 combines with J gene TRBJ2-4; tentatively, D is TRBD2 (6 bases). The length of the CDR3 is 15 residues. Germline V gene data show CDR1 as LNHDA and CDR2 as SQIVND (reference sequence). Trimming removed 8 bases at V and 4 bases at J, with 18 bases between. The CDR3 here is CASGSAGTDKNIQYF. CDR3 coding DNA: TGTGCCAGTGGTAGCGCGGGGACGGATAAAAACATTCAGTACTTC.

This clone showed up just a few times. V gene TRBV28 combines with J gene TRBJ1-5, with D possibly being TRBD1 (5 bases). The CDR3 sequence is 14 residues long. The V gene's germline CDR1 is MDHEN and CDR2 SYDVKM. V lost 5 bases and J lost 6, with 14 bases in between. The CDR3 is CASSLTVRGQPQHF. CDR3 sequence (DNA): TGTGCCAGCAGTCTGACAGTTAGGGGTCAGCCCCAGCATTTT.

This clone was observed many times. V usage is TRBV4-3 and J usage is TRBJ2-1, with TRBD2 matching 10 bases. The CDR3 is 16 residues long. Looked up from germline, CDR1 is LGHNA and CDR2 is YSLEER. After removal of 0 bases from V and 9 bases from J, the junction contained 8 bases not matched to a gene. CDR3 coding DNA: TGCGCCAGCAGCCAAGATCGAAGCGGGGGGGCTGGTGAGCAGTTCTTC. It codes for CASSQDRSGGAGEQFF.

V gene TRBV2 combines with J gene TRBJ1-2, with TRBD1 as a possible D gene (6 bases). The V end was cut by 4 bases, the J end by 4 bases, with 16 bases between. The CDR3 spans 15 residues. The germline V gene encodes CDR1 SNHLY and CDR2 FYNNEI. The CDR3: CASSGGVYRAYGYTF. CDR3 nucleotide sequence: TGTGCCAGCAGTGGGGGAGTATACAGGGCCTATGGCTACACCTTC.

This chain uses TRBV7-9 with TRBJ2-2; 14 bases fit TRBD2. CDR1 and CDR2 (germline): SEHNR, FQNEAQ (reference sequence). The CDR3 covers 18 residues. V lost 5 bases to trimming and J lost 7 bases; unmatched junction nucleotides: 12. The CDR3 DNA reads TGTGCCAGCAGCCCAAAGGGGGGACTAGCGGGAGTCAACGGGGAGCTGTTTTTT. Encoded protein: CASSPKGGLAGVNGELFF.

The chain carries TRBV27 and TRBJ2-5; 8 bases are a match to TRBD2. The end of the DNA fits TRBJ2-7 better, so the J call may be wrong. From germline, CDR1 is MNHEY and CDR2 SMNVEV (reference sequence). There are 16 residues in the CDR3. CDR3 nucleotides: TGTGCCAGCCGGTTCGCGGGAGGTCACCAAGCCAACGAGCAGTACTTC. This codes for CASRFAGGHQANEQYF.

J is TRBJ2-3 and V is TRBV2, with D possibly TRBD2 on 5 matching bases. V gave up 6 bases and J gave up 13 bases, with 17 bases separating them. Per germline, CDR1 SNHLY and CDR2 FYNNEI. The CDR3 runs to 12 residues. The CDR3 nucleotides are TGTGCCAGCAGGACCTCTAGCCCTGGGAAGTATTTT. It encodes CASRTSSPGKYF.